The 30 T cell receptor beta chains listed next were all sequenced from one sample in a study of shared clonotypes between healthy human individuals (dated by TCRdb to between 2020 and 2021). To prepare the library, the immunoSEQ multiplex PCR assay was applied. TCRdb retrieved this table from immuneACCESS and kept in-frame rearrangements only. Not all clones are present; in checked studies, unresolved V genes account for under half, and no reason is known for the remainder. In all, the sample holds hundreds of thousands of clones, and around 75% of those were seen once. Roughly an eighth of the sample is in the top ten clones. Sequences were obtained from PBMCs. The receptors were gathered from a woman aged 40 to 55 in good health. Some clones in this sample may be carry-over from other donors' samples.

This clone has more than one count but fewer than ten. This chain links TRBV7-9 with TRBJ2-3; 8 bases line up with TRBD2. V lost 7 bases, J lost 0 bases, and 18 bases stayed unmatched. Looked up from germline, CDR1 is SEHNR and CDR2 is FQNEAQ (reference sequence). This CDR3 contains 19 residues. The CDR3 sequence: CASNLGRAGASSSTDTQYF. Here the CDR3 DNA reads TGTGCCAGCAATCTAGGGAGAGCGGGAGCGAGTTCTAGCACAGATACGCAGTATTTT.

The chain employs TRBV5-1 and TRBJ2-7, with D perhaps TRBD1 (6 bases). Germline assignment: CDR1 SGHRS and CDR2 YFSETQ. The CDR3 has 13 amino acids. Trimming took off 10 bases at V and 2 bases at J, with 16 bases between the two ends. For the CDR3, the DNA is TGCGCCTCTCAACAGGGTAGGGCCTACGAGCAGTACTTC. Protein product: CASQQGRAYEQYF. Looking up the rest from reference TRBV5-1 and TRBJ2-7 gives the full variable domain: KAGVTQTPRYLIKTRGQQVTLSCSPISGHRSVSWYQQTPGQGLQFLFEYFSETQRNKGNFPGRFSGRQFSNSRSEMNVSTLELGDSALYLCASQQGRAYEQYFGPGTRLTVT.

The CDR3 is CASSLSGTETQYF. The CDR3 nucleotides are TGTGCCAGCAGCTTGTCTGGGACGGAGACCCAGTACTTC. The chain combines TRBV5-6 with TRBJ2-5; D might be TRBD1 or TRBD2, each matching 5 bases. The CDR3 consists of 13 residues. The germline gives CDR1 SGHDT, CDR2 YYEEEE. V was cut by 1 base and J by 5 bases, with 9 bases left in between.

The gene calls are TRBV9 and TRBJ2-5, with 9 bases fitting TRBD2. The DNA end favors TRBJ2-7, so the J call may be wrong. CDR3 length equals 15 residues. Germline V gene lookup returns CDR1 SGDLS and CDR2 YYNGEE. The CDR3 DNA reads TGTGCCAGCAGCGAAGGGACTAGCCACTTATACGAGCAGTACTTC. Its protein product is CASSEGTSHLYEQYF.

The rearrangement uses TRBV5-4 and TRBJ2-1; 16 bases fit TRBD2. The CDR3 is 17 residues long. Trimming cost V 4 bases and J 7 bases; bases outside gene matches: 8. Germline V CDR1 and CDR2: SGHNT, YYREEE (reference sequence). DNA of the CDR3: TGTGCCAGCAGCACGGGACTAGCGGGAGGGGGTTATAATGAGCAGTTCTTC. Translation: CASSTGLAGGGYNEQFF.

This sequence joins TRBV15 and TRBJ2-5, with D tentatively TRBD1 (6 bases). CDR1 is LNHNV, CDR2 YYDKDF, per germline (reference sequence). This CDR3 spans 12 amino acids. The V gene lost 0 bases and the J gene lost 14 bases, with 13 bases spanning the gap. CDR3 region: CATSRDRGNSYF. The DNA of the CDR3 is TGTGCCACCAGCAGAGATAGGGGGAATAGCTACTTC.

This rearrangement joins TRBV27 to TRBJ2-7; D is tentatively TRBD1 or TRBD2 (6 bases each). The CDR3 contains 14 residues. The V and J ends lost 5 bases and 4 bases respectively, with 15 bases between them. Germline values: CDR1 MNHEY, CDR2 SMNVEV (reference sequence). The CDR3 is CASSKLQGGYEQYF. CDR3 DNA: TGTGCCAGCAGTAAGCTACAGGGAGGTTACGAGCAGTACTTC.

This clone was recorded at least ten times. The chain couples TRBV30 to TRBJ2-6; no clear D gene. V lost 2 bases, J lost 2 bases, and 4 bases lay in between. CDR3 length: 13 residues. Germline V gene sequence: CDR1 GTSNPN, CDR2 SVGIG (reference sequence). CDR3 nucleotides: TGTGCCTGGAGTCGAGCTGGGGCCAACGTCCTGACTTTC. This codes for CAWSRAGANVLTF.

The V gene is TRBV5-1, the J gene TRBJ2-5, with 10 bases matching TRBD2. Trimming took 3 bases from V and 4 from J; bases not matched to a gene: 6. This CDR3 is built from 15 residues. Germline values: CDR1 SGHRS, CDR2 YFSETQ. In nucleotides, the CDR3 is TGCGCCAGCAGCTCCCTAGCGGGAGAGTCAGAGACCCAGTACTTC. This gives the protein CASSSLAGESETQYF.

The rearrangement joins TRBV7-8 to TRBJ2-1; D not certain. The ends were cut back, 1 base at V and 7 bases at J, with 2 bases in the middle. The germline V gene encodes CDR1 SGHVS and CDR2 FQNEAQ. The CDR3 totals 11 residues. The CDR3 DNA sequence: TGTGCCAGCAGCTTAGGTAATGAGCAGTTCTTC. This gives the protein CASSLGNEQFF.

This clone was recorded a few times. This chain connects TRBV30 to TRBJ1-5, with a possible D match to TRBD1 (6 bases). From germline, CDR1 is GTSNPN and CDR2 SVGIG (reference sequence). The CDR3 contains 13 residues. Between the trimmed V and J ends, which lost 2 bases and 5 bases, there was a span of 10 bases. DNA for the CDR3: TGTGCCTGGAGTCGGGGGGCACATCAGCCCCAGCATTTT. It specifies CAWSRGAHQPQHF.

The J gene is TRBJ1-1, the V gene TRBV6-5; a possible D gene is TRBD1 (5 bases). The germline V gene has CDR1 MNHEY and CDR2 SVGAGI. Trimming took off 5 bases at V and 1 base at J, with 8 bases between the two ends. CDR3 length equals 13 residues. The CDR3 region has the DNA TGTGCCAGCAGTGTACAGGAGAACACTGAAGCTTTCTTT. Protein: CASSVQENTEAFF.

The CDR3: CASSLQDSGNTIYF. In nucleotides, the CDR3 is TGCGCCAGCAGCTTACAGGACTCTGGAAACACCATATATTTT. J is TRBJ1-3 and V is TRBV5-1; D perhaps matches TRBD1 (5 bases). CDR1 is SGHRS and CDR2 is YFSETQ in the germline V gene. Between the trimmed V and J ends, which lost 2 bases and 0 bases, there was a span of 6 bases. The length of the CDR3 is 14 residues. The variable domain in full, completed from reference TRBV5-1 and TRBJ1-3, reads KAGVTQTPRYLIKTRGQQVTLSCSPISGHRSVSWYQQTPGQGLQFLFEYFSETQRNKGNFPGRFSGRQFSNSRSEMNVSTLELGDSALYLCASSLQDSGNTIYFGEGSWLTVV.

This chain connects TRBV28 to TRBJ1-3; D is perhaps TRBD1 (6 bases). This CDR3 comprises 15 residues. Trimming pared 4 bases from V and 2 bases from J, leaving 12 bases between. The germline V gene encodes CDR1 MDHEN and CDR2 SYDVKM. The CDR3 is CASSSSDRTGNTIYF. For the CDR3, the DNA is TGTGCCAGCAGTTCGAGTGACAGGACTGGAAACACCATATATTTT.

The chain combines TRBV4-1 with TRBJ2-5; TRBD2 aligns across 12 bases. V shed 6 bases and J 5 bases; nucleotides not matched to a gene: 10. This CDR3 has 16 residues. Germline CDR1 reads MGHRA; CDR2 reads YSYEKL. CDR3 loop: CASRQLAGGSGETQYF. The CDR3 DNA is TGCGCCAGCAGGCAACTAGCGGGAGGTAGTGGGGAGACCCAGTACTTC.

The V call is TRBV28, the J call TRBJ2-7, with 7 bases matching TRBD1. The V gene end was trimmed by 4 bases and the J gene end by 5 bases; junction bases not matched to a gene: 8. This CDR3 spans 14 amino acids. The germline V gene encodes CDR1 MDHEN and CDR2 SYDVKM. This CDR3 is CASSSPTGHDEQYF. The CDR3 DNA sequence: TGTGCCAGCAGTTCGCCGACAGGGCACGACGAGCAGTACTTC.

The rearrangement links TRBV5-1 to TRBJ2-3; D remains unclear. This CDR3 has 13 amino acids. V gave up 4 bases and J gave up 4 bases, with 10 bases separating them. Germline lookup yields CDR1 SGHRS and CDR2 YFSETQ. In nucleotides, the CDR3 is TGCGCCAGCAGCGAACCTTCGGCAGATACGCAGTATTTT. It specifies CASSEPSADTQYF.

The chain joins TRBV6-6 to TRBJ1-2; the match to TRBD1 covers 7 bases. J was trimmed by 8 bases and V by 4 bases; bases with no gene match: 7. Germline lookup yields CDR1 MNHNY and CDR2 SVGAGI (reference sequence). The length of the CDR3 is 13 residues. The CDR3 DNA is TGTGCCAGCAGTTCCCCAGGGGGGAGAGGCTACACCTTC. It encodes CASSSPGGRGYTF.

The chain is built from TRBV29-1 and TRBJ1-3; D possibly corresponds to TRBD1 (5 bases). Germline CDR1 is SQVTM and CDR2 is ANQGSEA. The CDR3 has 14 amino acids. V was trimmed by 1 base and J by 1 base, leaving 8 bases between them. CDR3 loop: CSVEGSGSGNTIYF. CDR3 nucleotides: TGCAGCGTTGAAGGGTCAGGGTCTGGAAACACCATATATTTT.

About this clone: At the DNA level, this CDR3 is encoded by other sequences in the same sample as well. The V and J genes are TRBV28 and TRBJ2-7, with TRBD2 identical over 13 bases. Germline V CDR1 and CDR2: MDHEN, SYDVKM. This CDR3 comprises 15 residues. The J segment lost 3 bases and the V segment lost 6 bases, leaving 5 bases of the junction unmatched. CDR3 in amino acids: CASSPRTSGSYEQYF. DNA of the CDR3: TGTGCCAGCAGCCCTCGGACTAGCGGGAGCTACGAGCAGTACTTC.

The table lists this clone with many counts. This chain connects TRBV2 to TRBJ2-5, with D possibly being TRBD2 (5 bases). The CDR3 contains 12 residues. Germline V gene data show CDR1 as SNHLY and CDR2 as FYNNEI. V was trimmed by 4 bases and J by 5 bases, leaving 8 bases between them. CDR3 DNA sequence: TGTGCCAGCAGTGGGGAGATTGAGACCCAGTACTTC. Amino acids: CASSGEIETQYF. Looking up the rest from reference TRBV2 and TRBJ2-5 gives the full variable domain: EPEVTQTPSHQVTQMGQEVILRCVPISNHLYFYWYRQILGQKVEFLVSFYNNEISEKSEIFDDQFSVERPDGSNFTLKIRSTKLEDSAMYFCASSGEIETQYFGPGTRLLVL.

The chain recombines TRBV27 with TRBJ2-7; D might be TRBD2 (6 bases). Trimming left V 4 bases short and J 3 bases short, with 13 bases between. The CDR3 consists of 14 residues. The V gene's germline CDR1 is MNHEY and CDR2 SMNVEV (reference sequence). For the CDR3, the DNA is TGTGCCAGCAGTTCGGGACTGGGGGTCTACGAGCAGTACTTC. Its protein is CASSSGLGVYEQYF.

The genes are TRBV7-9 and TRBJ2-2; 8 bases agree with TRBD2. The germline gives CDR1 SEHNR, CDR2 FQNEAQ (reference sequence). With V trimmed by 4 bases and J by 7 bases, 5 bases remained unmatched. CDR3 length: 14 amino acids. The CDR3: CASSSSGLNGELFF. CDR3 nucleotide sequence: TGTGCCAGCAGCTCTAGCGGGCTGAACGGGGAGCTGTTTTTT.

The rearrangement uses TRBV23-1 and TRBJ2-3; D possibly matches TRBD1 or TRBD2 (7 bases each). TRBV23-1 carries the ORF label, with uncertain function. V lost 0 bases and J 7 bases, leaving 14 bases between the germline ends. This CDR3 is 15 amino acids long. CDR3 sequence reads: CASSQSGRGLNTQYF. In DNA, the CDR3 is TGCGCCAGCAGTCAATCGGGGAGGGGGCTAAATACGCAGTATTTT.

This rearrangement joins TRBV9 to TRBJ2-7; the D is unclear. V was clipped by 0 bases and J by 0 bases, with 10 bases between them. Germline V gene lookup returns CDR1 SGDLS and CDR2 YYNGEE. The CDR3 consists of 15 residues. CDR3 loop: CASSVAAESSYEQYF. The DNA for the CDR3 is TGTGCCAGCAGCGTAGCGGCAGAGAGCTCCTACGAGCAGTACTTC.

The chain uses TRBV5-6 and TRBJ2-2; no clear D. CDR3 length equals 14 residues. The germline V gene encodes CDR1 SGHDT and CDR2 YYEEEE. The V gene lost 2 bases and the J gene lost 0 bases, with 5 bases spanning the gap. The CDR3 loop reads CASSFYTNTGELFF. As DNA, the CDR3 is TGTGCCAGCAGCTTTTATACGAACACCGGGGAGCTGTTTTTT.

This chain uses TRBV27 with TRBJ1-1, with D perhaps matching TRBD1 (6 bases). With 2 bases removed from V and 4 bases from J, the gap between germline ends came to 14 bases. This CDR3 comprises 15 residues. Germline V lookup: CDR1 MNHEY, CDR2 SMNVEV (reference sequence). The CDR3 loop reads CASSLRGGRGTEAFF. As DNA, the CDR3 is TGTGCCAGCAGTTTAAGGGGGGGCCGCGGCACTGAAGCTTTCTTT.

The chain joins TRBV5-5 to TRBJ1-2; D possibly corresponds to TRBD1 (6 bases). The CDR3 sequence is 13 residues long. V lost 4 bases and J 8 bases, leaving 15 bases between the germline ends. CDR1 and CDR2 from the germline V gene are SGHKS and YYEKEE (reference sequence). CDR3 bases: TGTGCCAGCAGCCTTAACACAGGGAAAGGCTACACCTTC. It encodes CASSLNTGKGYTF.

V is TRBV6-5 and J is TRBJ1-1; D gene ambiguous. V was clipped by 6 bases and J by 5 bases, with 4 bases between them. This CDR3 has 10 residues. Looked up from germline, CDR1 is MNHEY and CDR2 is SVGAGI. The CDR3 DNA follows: TGTGCCAGCAGAAGGACTGAAGCTTTCTTT. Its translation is CASRRTEAFF.

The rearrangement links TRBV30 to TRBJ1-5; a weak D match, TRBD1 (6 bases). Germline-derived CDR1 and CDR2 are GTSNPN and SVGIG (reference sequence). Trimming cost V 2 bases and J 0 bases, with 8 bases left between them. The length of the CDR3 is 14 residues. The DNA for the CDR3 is TGTGCCTGGAGTCCGGACAGTAGCAATCAGCCCCAGCATTTT. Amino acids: CAWSPDSSNQPQHF.